Sequencing of this T cell receptor (beta chain) was carried out in a study of quantifying T cell responses using KT2 cells. Overall study: RNA was reverse transcribed with TCR alpha and beta constant-region primers. Estimated efficiency of the T4 ligation step was above 9% under optimum conditions.

Whole-study findings and limits: Very high KT2 spike-in numbers caused saturation in KT2 sequence detection.

The length of the CDR3 is 14 residues. The germline V gene has CDR1 KGHSH and CDR2 LQKENI. The V and J ends lost 4 bases and 4 bases respectively, with 11 bases between them. A remark on this clonotype: What it recognizes is unknown.

KT2, a clone with a known TCR, was spiked into unfractionated PBMC. A single-stranded UMI oligo with SP2 sequence was ligated to cDNA 3' ends. The first PCR ran roughly 4 cycles with an equimolar RC1.1 and RC1.2 beta primer mix. TCRdb itself ran the UMI-ligation and nested PCR reads through MiXCR, one entry per CDR3 protein. The sample holds 31,000 or so distinct CDR3 sequences; over 9% are singletons and the top ten take 8% to 10%. The sample was PBMCs spiked with cells of the T cell clone KT2. The clonotype was recovered from a human donor. The rearrangement joins TRBV18 to TRBJ1-3, with D possibly matching TRBD1 (6 bases). The CDR3 DNA sequence: TGTGCCAGCTCACAAACAGGGTCCGGAAACACCATATATTTT. Translating it yields CASSQTGSGNTIYF.